Detailed here is one TCR beta chain. Since a much larger clone is just one base distant, this may be a read error. V lost 4 bases and J lost 9, with 13 bases in between. The CDR3 length is 13 residues. Germline assignment: CDR1 SGHTA and CDR2 FQGTGA. This entry comes from a study of blood T cells in healthy people across ages. A second PCR of roughly 7 to 11 cycles used a sample-barcoded 5' primer and a J-beta primer mix. One entry per CDR3 protein, called by TCRdb with MiXCR from the 5' RACE reads. The data hold 650,000 to 700,000 distinct CDR3 sequences, with roughly half observed a single time. Sequencing was carried out using blood. The clonotype originates from a woman aged 80 or over in good health. This chain connects TRBV7-3 to TRBJ2-1; no clear D. The CDR3 sequence is CASSCQRAREQFF. DNA for the CDR3: TGTGCCAGCAGCTGCCAAAGGGCGCGTGAGCAGTTCTTC.